This T cell receptor beta chain is drawn from a study of CD8+ T cells in alopecia areata. Study observations and caveats: Across lesional scalp, and particularly alopecia totalis/universalis, clonality surpassed that of normal scalp. Normal skin's resident alphabeta T cells are sequenced alongside lesional scalp T cells. Many expanded lesional clones stayed in scalp and blood while on tofacitinib.

From germline, CDR1 is LGHNA and CDR2 YNFKEQ. The CDR3 runs 12 residues. V was pared by 0 bases and J by 11 bases, with 7 bases between. RNA was isolated and reverse transcribed to cDNA, the sequencing template. Repertoires were generated with immunoSEQ multiplex PCR, while TCRdb's copy carries only in-frame clones and drops some. The table has about 140,000 clones, roughly 80% seen once. About this clone itself: Its antigen is as yet unknown. In the same sample, other DNA sequences code for this CDR3.

Treatment here: oral pan-JAK inhibitor, 5-10 mg twice daily. From alopecia areata patients, lesional scalp punch biopsies and peripheral blood were collected. The TCR comes from a human donor with alopecia areata. The chain recombines TRBV4-2 with TRBJ1-4, with TRBD1 as a possible D gene (6 bases). The sample in question was CD8+ T cells sorted from blood, obtained at week 4, from a patient treated with tofacitinib. This chain's CDR3 is CASSQEGGKLFF. In nucleotides, the CDR3 is TGTGCCAGCAGCCAAGAAGGGGGGAAACTGTTTTTT.